These 9 T cell receptor beta chains were sequenced from one sample in a study of shared clonotypes between healthy human individuals. The data were produced by immunoSEQ multiplex PCR, yet TCRdb's version contains in-frame clones alone and is incomplete. The sample has just over 2,000,000 clones; roughly 94% are singletons. The sequenced material came from naive CD4+ T cells sorted from blood. As for subset: CD45RA+ positively selected. These TCRs come from a man in his late teens or twenties in good health.

V is TRBV19 and J is TRBJ1-6, with 8 bases that match TRBD1. V was pared by 7 bases and J by 7 bases, with 9 bases of the junction left unmatched. This CDR3 is built from 15 residues. Per the germline V gene, CDR1 is LNHDA and CDR2 is SQIVND (reference sequence). The CDR3 sequence: CASTPLAGGNSPLHF. The DNA for the CDR3 is TGTGCCAGTACCCCCCTTGCAGGGGGCAATTCACCCCTCCACTTT.

The gene calls are TRBV7-9 and TRBJ2-3; TRBD2 might be the D (6 bases). Germline V gene sequence: CDR1 SEHNR, CDR2 FQNEAQ (reference sequence). Between the trimmed V and J ends, which lost 5 bases and 4 bases, there was a span of 13 bases. This CDR3 is built from 14 residues. The CDR3 here is CASSRRTGADTQYF. For the CDR3, the DNA is TGTGCCAGCAGCCGCCGAACGGGAGCAGATACGCAGTATTTT.

The V and J genes are TRBV5-6 and TRBJ1-5; 7 bases align to TRBD1. The CDR3 is made up of 15 amino acids. Germline V gene sequence: CDR1 SGHDT, CDR2 YYEEEE. V was pared by 4 bases and J by 4 bases, with 8 bases of the junction left unmatched. CDR3 nucleotide sequence: TGTGCCAGCAGCCCCTCGACAGGGACGAATCAGCCCCAGCATTTT. It encodes CASSPSTGTNQPQHF.

The DNA of the CDR3 is TGTGCCAGCAGTCTACAGGGGCGGAATTCACCCCTCCACTTT. This sequence encodes CASSLQGRNSPLHF. The gene calls are TRBV6-5 and TRBJ1-6; TRBD1 aligns across 7 bases. CDR1 is MNHEY, CDR2 SVGAGI, per germline. V lost 5 bases to trimming and J lost 7 bases; unmatched junction nucleotides: 5. The CDR3 has 14 residues.

The chain employs TRBV10-3 and TRBJ1-5, with 8 bases lining up with TRBD1. V shed 10 bases and J 0 bases; nucleotides not matched to a gene: 11. The CDR3 sequence is 16 residues long. Germline values: CDR1 ENHRY, CDR2 SYGVKD. The CDR3 sequence is CATMGQDSLSNQPQHF. As DNA, the CDR3 is TGTGCCACCATGGGACAGGATTCTCTTAGCAATCAGCCCCAGCATTTT.

This chain links TRBV30 with TRBJ2-7; D may be TRBD2 (5 bases). Trimming shortened V by 3 bases and J by 3 bases, and 12 bases separated the two germline ends. The germline V gene has CDR1 GTSNPN and CDR2 SVGIG (reference sequence). The CDR3 length is 13 residues. For the CDR3, the DNA is TGTGCCTGGAGCGAGACCGGGGTCTACGAGCAGTACTTC. Translation: CAWSETGVYEQYF. Drawing the rest from reference TRBV30 and TRBJ2-7, the complete variable domain is SQTIHQWPATLVQPVGSPLSLECTVEGTSNPNLYWYRQAAGRGLQLLFYSVGIGQISSEVPQNLSASRPQDRQFILSSKKLLLSDSGFYLCAWSETGVYEQYFGPGTRLTVT.

The chain carries TRBV28 and TRBJ1-1; 8 positions match TRBD1. The CDR3 has 13 residues. The germline V gene encodes CDR1 MDHEN and CDR2 SYDVKM. Trimming at V came to 6 bases and at J to 5 bases, leaving 5 bases not matched to a gene. The CDR3 protein is CASRETGVTEAFF. The CDR3 nucleotides are TGTGCCAGCAGAGAGACAGGGGTAACTGAAGCTTTCTTT.

This chain connects TRBV30 to TRBJ1-1, with 7 bases fitting TRBD1. CDR1 and CDR2 (germline): GTSNPN, SVGIG (reference sequence). The CDR3 is 15 amino acids. V dropped 2 bases and J dropped 0; count of bases not matched to a gene: 6. The DNA for the CDR3 is TGTGCCTGGAGTCCAGGGGGGAGGATGAACACTGAAGCTTTCTTT. Its translation is CAWSPGGRMNTEAFF. Complete variable domain (other parts from reference TRBV30 and TRBJ1-1): SQTIHQWPATLVQPVGSPLSLECTVEGTSNPNLYWYRQAAGRGLQLLFYSVGIGQISSEVPQNLSASRPQDRQFILSSKKLLLSDSGFYLCAWSPGGRMNTEAFFGQGTRLTVV.

This clone was seen only once. The chain uses TRBV6-1 and TRBJ2-1, with D perhaps being TRBD1 or TRBD2 (5 bases each). The ends were cut back, 4 bases at V and 6 bases at J, with 13 bases in the middle. The CDR3 length is 14 residues. Germline lookup yields CDR1 MNHNS and CDR2 SASEGT. The DNA of the CDR3 is TGTGCCAGCAGTGGTGGGGGTTCATCCAATGAGCAGTTCTTC. The encoded protein is CASSGGGSSNEQFF.